This is a list of T cell receptor beta chains from one sample in a study of naive and memory T cell subsets. TCRdb re-called the UMI-ligation and nested PCR reads with MiXCR, one entry per CDR3 protein. The sample includes roughly 36,000 distinct CDR3 sequences, about 11% seen only once; the top ten take around 4.2%. This specimen was skin, taken from a tuberculin skin test site. These TCRs come from an adult in good health. Both conserved end residues are part of each CDR3. The order of the fields is V gene, clone size, D gene, J gene, CDR3 DNA, CDR3 protein. The D gene is left open where the match is weak. Size tells how often a clone was seen (once, few, many) or the class of an expanded clone, and some rows leave it out.

v_gene: TRBV20-1; abundance: few; d_gene: -; j_gene: TRBJ1-5; CDR3nt: TGCAGTGCTAGAGGAGGGCATATTAATCAGCCCCAGCATTTT; CDR3aa: CSARGGHINQPQHF
v_gene: TRBV5-6; abundance: many; d_gene: TRBD1; j_gene: TRBJ1-5; CDR3nt: TGTGCCAGCAGCACTGCAGGGGGCGCCTACAATCAGCCCCAGCATTTT; CDR3aa: CASSTAGGAYNQPQHF
v_gene: TRBV20-1; abundance: few; d_gene: -; j_gene: TRBJ2-3; CDR3nt: TGCAGTGCTAGTTCCCCGGGACTTTACACAGATACGCAGTATTTT; CDR3aa: CSASSPGLYTDTQYF
v_gene: TRBV5-1; abundance: many; d_gene: -; j_gene: TRBJ2-5; CDR3nt: TGCGCCAGCAGCCCGGTGGTATGGGAGACCCAGTACTTC; CDR3aa: CASSPVVWETQYF
v_gene: TRBV5-4; abundance: medium-sized; d_gene: -; j_gene: TRBJ2-5; CDR3nt: TGTGCCAGCAGCTACTTAGGACGCCAGGAAGAGACCCAGTACTTC; CDR3aa: CASSYLGRQEETQYF
v_gene: TRBV20-1; abundance: many; d_gene: TRBD2; j_gene: TRBJ2-5; CDR3nt: TGCAGTGCTAGAAGGTCCGGGGGGCAAGAGACCCAGTACTTC; CDR3aa: CSARRSGGQETQYF
v_gene: TRBV20-1; abundance: few; d_gene: -; j_gene: TRBJ2-3; CDR3nt: TGCAGTGCTAGGGGGATGGGGCAGGGGCCCGCAGATACGCAGTATTTT; CDR3aa: CSARGMGQGPADTQYF
v_gene: TRBV28; abundance: -; d_gene: -; j_gene: TRBJ2-2; CDR3nt: TGTGCCAGCAGCCCAGGAAACCCCCCAAACACCGGGGAGCTGTTTTTT; CDR3aa: CASSPGNPPNTGELFF
v_gene: TRBV20-1; abundance: -; d_gene: -; j_gene: TRBJ2-2; CDR3nt: TGCAGTGCGTCCGAGGGGAACACCGGGGAGCTGTTTTTT; CDR3aa: CSASEGNTGELFF
v_gene: TRBV9; abundance: many; d_gene: -; j_gene: TRBJ2-1; CDR3nt: TGTGCCAGCAGCGTAGCGGGGGTCTCCTACAATGAGCAGTTCTTC; CDR3aa: CASSVAGVSYNEQFF
v_gene: TRBV7-9; abundance: -; d_gene: -; j_gene: TRBJ1-2; CDR3nt: TGTGCCAGCAGCGTGACAAACAGCGATGGCTACACCTTC; CDR3aa: CASSVTNSDGYTF
v_gene: TRBV12-3/TRBV12-4; abundance: few; d_gene: TRBD2; j_gene: TRBJ2-1; CDR3nt: TGTGCCAGCAGCCCCGGGACTAGCTTAGTCAATGAGCAGTTCTTC; CDR3aa: CASSPGTSLVNEQFF
v_gene: TRBV3-1; abundance: -; d_gene: -; j_gene: TRBJ1-6; CDR3nt: TGTGCCAGCAGCCAAAAATCCTCCTATAATTCACCCCTCCACTTT; CDR3aa: CASSQKSSYNSPLHF
v_gene: TRBV6-2/TRBV6-3; abundance: many; d_gene: TRBD2; j_gene: TRBJ2-1; CDR3nt: TGTGCCAGCAGTTCAACTAGCGTAAACAATGAGCAGTTCTTC; CDR3aa: CASSSTSVNNEQFF
v_gene: TRBV19; abundance: -; d_gene: -; j_gene: TRBJ2-1; CDR3nt: TGTGCCAGTAGTATATCGAGGAGGCCCTACAATGAGCAGTTCTTC; CDR3aa: CASSISRRPYNEQFF
v_gene: TRBV20-1; abundance: once; d_gene: -; j_gene: TRBJ2-7; CDR3nt: TGCAGTGCTAGTAGCCGGGGGGACAGAGAAGAACGACCCTTCTACGAGCAGTACTTC; CDR3aa: CSASSRGDREERPFYEQYF
v_gene: TRBV7-3; abundance: many; d_gene: -; j_gene: TRBJ2-2; CDR3nt: TGTGCCAGCAGCCCATCGGACATACTCACCGGGGAGCTGTTTTTT; CDR3aa: CASSPSDILTGELFF
v_gene: TRBV12-3/TRBV12-4; abundance: -; d_gene: TRBD1; j_gene: TRBJ2-7; CDR3nt: TGTGCCAGCAGCCTAACGGGGGGACAGGGCTACGAGCAGTACTTC; CDR3aa: CASSLTGGQGYEQYF
v_gene: TRBV12-3/TRBV12-4; abundance: -; d_gene: -; j_gene: TRBJ1-4; CDR3nt: TGTGCCAGCAGTCCAGCCTCTAATGAAAAACTGTTTTTT; CDR3aa: CASSPASNEKLFF
v_gene: TRBV15; abundance: few; d_gene: -; j_gene: TRBJ1-4; CDR3nt: TGTGCCACCAGCAGAGTCCCCTCAGAAAAACTGTTTTTT; CDR3aa: CATSRVPSEKLFF
v_gene: TRBV2; abundance: -; d_gene: -; j_gene: TRBJ2-1; CDR3nt: TGTGCCAGCAGACATAACAATGAGCAGTTCTTC; CDR3aa: CASRHNNEQFF
v_gene: TRBV7-8; abundance: -; d_gene: -; j_gene: TRBJ2-7; CDR3nt: TGTGCCAGCAGCTTTTCTAACCCCTCCTACGAGCAGTACTTC; CDR3aa: CASSFSNPSYEQYF
v_gene: TRBV20-1; abundance: -; d_gene: -; j_gene: TRBJ1-1; CDR3nt: TGCAGTGCTATCACCCCGGACAGACCCACTGAAGCTTTCTTT; CDR3aa: CSAITPDRPTEAFF
v_gene: TRBV7-6; abundance: many; d_gene: TRBD1; j_gene: TRBJ1-5; CDR3nt: TGTGCCAGCAGCTTAGAACAGGGGAATCAGCCCCAGCATTTT; CDR3aa: CASSLEQGNQPQHF
v_gene: TRBV29-1; abundance: many; d_gene: -; j_gene: TRBJ1-1; CDR3nt: TGCAGCGTCCGTAGACGACAGGAAAACACTGAAGCTTTCTTT; CDR3aa: CSVRRRQENTEAFF
v_gene: TRBV29-1; abundance: few; d_gene: TRBD1; j_gene: TRBJ1-2; CDR3nt: TGCAGCGTGGGTCGGGACAGGGGAGAGTATGGCTACACCTTC; CDR3aa: CSVGRDRGEYGYTF
v_gene: TRBV6-5; abundance: once; d_gene: -; j_gene: TRBJ2-7; CDR3nt: TGTGCCAGCAGTGTCAGGGGCTACGAGCAGTACTTC; CDR3aa: CASSVRGYEQYF
v_gene: TRBV6-2/TRBV6-3; abundance: -; d_gene: TRBD2; j_gene: TRBJ2-7; CDR3nt: TGTGCCAGCAGTTACTCGTGGACTAGCAAAGGGAGTGAATTC; CDR3aa: CASSYSWTSKGSEF
v_gene: TRBV27; abundance: many; d_gene: TRBD1; j_gene: TRBJ1-2; CDR3nt: TGTGCCAGCACCCTGAGACAGGGACTAAGTGGCTACACCTTC; CDR3aa: CASTLRQGLSGYTF
v_gene: TRBV28; abundance: -; d_gene: -; j_gene: TRBJ1-1; CDR3nt: TGTGCCACCAACAAGATGAACACTGAAGCTTTCTTT; CDR3aa: CATNKMNTEAFF
v_gene: TRBV12-3/TRBV12-4; abundance: few; d_gene: -; j_gene: TRBJ1-2; CDR3nt: TGTGCCAGCAGTACGACCCGGGACACCGGCTATGGCTACACCTTC; CDR3aa: CASSTTRDTGYGYTF
v_gene: TRBV19; abundance: few; d_gene: -; j_gene: TRBJ2-4; CDR3nt: TGTGCCAGTAGTCCGCGAACAGGGACCCAGGCCGCCAGTAAGAGAAACATTCAGTACTTC; CDR3aa: CASSPRTGTQAASKRNIQYF
v_gene: TRBV5-6; abundance: -; d_gene: -; j_gene: TRBJ1-1; CDR3nt: TGTGCCAGCAGCTTGGGGCGGCAAGCTTTCTTT; CDR3aa: CASSLGRQAFF
v_gene: TRBV11-1; abundance: -; d_gene: -; j_gene: TRBJ1-1; CDR3nt: TGTGCCAGCAGACGATCTGGGACTGAAGCTTTCTTT; CDR3aa: CASRRSGTEAFF
v_gene: TRBV5-1; abundance: few; d_gene: TRBD2; j_gene: TRBJ2-1; CDR3nt: TGCGCCAGCAGCCAGGGACTAGCGGGAGTTGAGCAGTTCTTC; CDR3aa: CASSQGLAGVEQFF
v_gene: TRBV27; abundance: -; d_gene: -; j_gene: TRBJ1-1; CDR3nt: TGTGCTACCTACACCCAGGGATCGAACACTGAAGCTTTCTTT; CDR3aa: CATYTQGSNTEAFF
v_gene: TRBV7-3; abundance: -; d_gene: -; j_gene: TRBJ2-3; CDR3nt: TGTGCCAGCAGCTTAAACGGGGGTTACGATACGCAGTATTTT; CDR3aa: CASSLNGGYDTQYF
v_gene: TRBV9; abundance: few; d_gene: -; j_gene: TRBJ1-1; CDR3nt: TGTGCCAGCAGCGCGACTGGGGGGGGTGTGAACACTGAAGCTTTCTTT; CDR3aa: CASSATGGGVNTEAFF
v_gene: TRBV27; abundance: -; d_gene: -; j_gene: TRBJ1-1; CDR3nt: TGTGCCAGCAGTCCGTGGGGGGGGGCGAACACTGAAGCTTTCTTT; CDR3aa: CASSPWGGANTEAFF
v_gene: TRBV4-2; abundance: many; d_gene: TRBD2; j_gene: TRBJ2-3; CDR3nt: TGTGCCAGCAGCCAAGATGGGACTAGCGGGGGAAGCACAGATACGCAGTATTTT; CDR3aa: CASSQDGTSGGSTDTQYF
v_gene: TRBV25-1; abundance: few; d_gene: -; j_gene: TRBJ2-4; CDR3nt: TGTGCCAGCACCTCAGCCAAAAACATTCAGTACTTC; CDR3aa: CASTSAKNIQYF
v_gene: TRBV10-3; abundance: few; d_gene: -; j_gene: TRBJ2-7; CDR3nt: TGTGCCATCAAGGGCAGGGCCTACGAGCAGTACTTC; CDR3aa: CAIKGRAYEQYF
v_gene: TRBV29-1; abundance: few; d_gene: TRBD1; j_gene: TRBJ1-2; CDR3nt: TGCAGCGGAGGCACAGGGGGCGTAGGATTAGATGGCTACACCTTC; CDR3aa: CSGGTGGVGLDGYTF
v_gene: TRBV18; abundance: -; d_gene: -; j_gene: TRBJ1-1; CDR3nt: TGTGCCAGCTCACCAGCCACAGAAGCTTTCTTT; CDR3aa: CASSPATEAFF
v_gene: TRBV27; abundance: many; d_gene: -; j_gene: TRBJ2-3; CDR3nt: TGTGCCAGCAGTTTATCGGGGTACACAGATACGCAGTATTTT; CDR3aa: CASSLSGYTDTQYF
v_gene: TRBV12-3/TRBV12-4; abundance: few; d_gene: TRBD1; j_gene: TRBJ1-2; CDR3nt: TGTGCCAGCAGTCAAGGGGTGCCGGACAGGGGCGGCGATGGCTACACCTTC; CDR3aa: CASSQGVPDRGGDGYTF
v_gene: TRBV20-1; abundance: many; d_gene: TRBD2; j_gene: TRBJ2-5; CDR3nt: TGCAGTGCTAGAGATAGTGGGGGACTAGTGGTAAAGACCCAGTACTTC; CDR3aa: CSARDSGGLVVKTQYF
v_gene: TRBV4-1; abundance: many; d_gene: -; j_gene: TRBJ2-7; CDR3nt: TGCGCCAGCAGCCAAGATAGGCGGATCACCTACGAGCAGTACTTC; CDR3aa: CASSQDRRITYEQYF
v_gene: TRBV28; abundance: many; d_gene: TRBD2; j_gene: TRBJ2-7; CDR3nt: TGTGCCAGCAGTCTTCTAGCGGGAGTAAATCCCTACGAGCAGTACTTC; CDR3aa: CASSLLAGVNPYEQYF
v_gene: TRBV7-9; abundance: -; d_gene: -; j_gene: TRBJ2-7; CDR3nt: TGTGCCAGCAGCCTAAGGGCCACCGAGCAGTACTTC; CDR3aa: CASSLRATEQYF
v_gene: TRBV7-3; abundance: many; d_gene: -; j_gene: TRBJ1-2; CDR3nt: TGTGCCAGCAGCTTAGGGCCAGATTCTTCCTATGGCTACACCTTC; CDR3aa: CASSLGPDSSYGYTF
v_gene: TRBV5-1; abundance: -; d_gene: TRBD2; j_gene: TRBJ2-3; CDR3nt: TGCGCCAGCAGCCCAGGACTAGCGGGGGTTCGGACAGATACGCAGTATTTT; CDR3aa: CASSPGLAGVRTDTQYF
v_gene: TRBV15; abundance: many; d_gene: -; j_gene: TRBJ1-2; CDR3nt: TGTGCCACCAGCACGAACCCGCCGGGCCTCTATGGCTACACCTTC; CDR3aa: CATSTNPPGLYGYTF
v_gene: TRBV28; abundance: many; d_gene: TRBD2; j_gene: TRBJ2-7; CDR3nt: TGTGCCAGCAAAGCCTCTCTTTCTGCGGGAGGATCCTACGAGCAGTACTTC; CDR3aa: CASKASLSAGGSYEQYF